Listed here is a single TCR beta chain. CDR1 is LNHDA, CDR2 SQIVND, per germline (reference sequence). The CDR3 runs 14 residues. Germline trimming cut 3 bases from V and 5 bases from J; bases unmatched to any gene: 1. These data belong to a study of OX40 agonist ivuxolimab in advanced cancers. As for the study in general: With ivuxolimab, an agonistic anti-OX40 (CD134) antibody, patients were treated. Partial responses were achieved by three patients: one hepatocellular carcinoma, two cutaneous melanoma.

Some clones are missing from TCRdb's copy, which holds only in-frame ones; the method was immunoSEQ multiplex PCR. The repertoire consists of tens of thousands of clones, with 90% to 95% occurring once and the leading ten covering 9.5% to 10%. This chain joins TRBV19 and TRBJ2-7; 13 positions agree with TRBD2. The input for sequencing was CD4+ or CD8+ T cells sorted from blood, taken in a trial of the OX40 agonist ivuxolimab. This receptor was taken from an adult with an advanced solid tumor such as melanoma, head and neck, liver or kidney cancer. CDR3 sequence reads: CASSIGLAGDEQYF. CDR3 sequence (DNA): TGTGCCAGTAGTATCGGACTAGCGGGAGACGAGCAGTACTTC.